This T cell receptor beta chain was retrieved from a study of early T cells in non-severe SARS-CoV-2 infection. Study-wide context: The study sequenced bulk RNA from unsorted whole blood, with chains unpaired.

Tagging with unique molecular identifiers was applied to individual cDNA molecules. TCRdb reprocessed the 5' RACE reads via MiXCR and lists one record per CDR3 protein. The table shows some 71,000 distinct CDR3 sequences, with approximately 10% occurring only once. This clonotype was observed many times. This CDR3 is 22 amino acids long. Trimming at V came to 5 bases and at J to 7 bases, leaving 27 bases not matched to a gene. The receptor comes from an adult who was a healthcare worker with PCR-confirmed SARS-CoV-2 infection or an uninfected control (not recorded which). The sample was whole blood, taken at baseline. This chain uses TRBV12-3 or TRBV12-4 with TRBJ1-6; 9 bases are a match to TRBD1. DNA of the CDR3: TGTGCCAGCAGTCCATCCCCGGGACAGGGAGGAGCTCCTATAATTCAAAATTCACCCCTCCACTTT. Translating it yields CASSPSPGQGGAPIIQNSPLHF.